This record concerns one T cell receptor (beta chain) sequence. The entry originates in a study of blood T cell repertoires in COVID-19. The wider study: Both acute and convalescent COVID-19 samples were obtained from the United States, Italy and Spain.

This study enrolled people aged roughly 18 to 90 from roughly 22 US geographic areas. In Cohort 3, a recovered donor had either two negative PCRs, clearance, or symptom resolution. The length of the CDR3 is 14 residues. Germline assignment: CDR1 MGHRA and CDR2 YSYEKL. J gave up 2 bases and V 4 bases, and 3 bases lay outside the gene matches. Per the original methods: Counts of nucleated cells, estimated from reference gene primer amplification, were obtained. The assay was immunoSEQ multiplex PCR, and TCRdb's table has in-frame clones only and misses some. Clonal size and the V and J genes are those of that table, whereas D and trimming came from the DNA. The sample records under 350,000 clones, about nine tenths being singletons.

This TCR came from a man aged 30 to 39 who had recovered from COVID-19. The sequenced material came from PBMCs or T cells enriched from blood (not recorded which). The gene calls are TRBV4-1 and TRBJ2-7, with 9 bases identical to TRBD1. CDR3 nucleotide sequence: TGCGCCAGCAGCCCGGACAGGGGACCCTACGAGCAGTACTTC. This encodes CASSPDRGPYEQYF.